These 27 T cell receptor beta chains were all obtained from the same sample, sequenced in a study of blood T cells in healthy people across ages. The second PCR ran roughly 7 to 12 cycles with a sample-barcoded 5' primer and J-beta primers. From the 5' RACE reads, TCRdb called clonotypes with MiXCR, one entry per CDR3 protein. The sample lists 2 million or so distinct CDR3 sequences, around half occurring once. Sequenced: blood. These receptors came from a woman in her forties in good health.

This clonotype has just a few counts. The genes are TRBV20-1 and TRBJ2-5, with TRBD2 as a possible D gene (5 bases). Germline loops: CDR1 DFQATT, CDR2 SNEGSKA (reference sequence). The V end lost 5 bases, the J end lost 0 bases, and 13 bases lay between the germline ends. CDR3 size: 14 residues. CDR3 DNA: TGCAGTGCTCTGAAACCGGGGTACCAAGAGACCCAGTACTTC. Its protein is CSALKPGYQETQYF.

This clonotype has a handful of counts. J is TRBJ2-3 and V is TRBV27; perhaps TRBD2 as D (6 bases). Between the trimmed V and J ends, which lost 10 bases and 0 bases, there was a span of 11 bases. Looked up from germline, CDR1 is MNHEY and CDR2 is SMNVEV (reference sequence). This CDR3 region has 13 residues. The CDR3 nucleotides read TGTGCCACCCGGGACTGGAGCACAGATACGCAGTATTTT. Its protein product is CATRDWSTDTQYF.

This clonotype has only one observation. The chain recombines TRBV4-2 with TRBJ2-2; 8 nucleotides align to TRBD1. This CDR3 contains 18 residues. The trim removed 2 bases at V and 1 base at J, leaving 9 bases unmatched. Looked up from germline, CDR1 is LGHNA and CDR2 is YNFKEQ. The CDR3 is CASSQHAWTGKNTGELFF. As DNA, the CDR3 is TGTGCCAGCAGCCAACACGCCTGGACAGGGAAGAACACCGGGGAGCTGTTTTTT.

The CDR3 sequence is CASSLDTSSSTDTQYF. For the CDR3, the DNA is TGTGCCAGCAGTCTGGACACTTCATCTAGCACAGATACGCAGTATTTT. The rearrangement joins TRBV28 to TRBJ2-3; D might be TRBD1 (5 bases). The CDR3 extends over 16 amino acids. Per germline, CDR1 MDHEN and CDR2 SYDVKM. The ends were cut back, 5 bases at V and 0 bases at J, with 15 bases in the middle. Supplemented by reference TRBV28 and TRBJ2-3, the full variable domain reads DVKVTQSSRYLVKRTGEKVFLECVQDMDHENMFWYRQDPGLGLRLIYFSYDVKMKEKGDIPEGYSVSREKKERFSLILESASTNQTSMYLCASSLDTSSSTDTQYFGPGTRLTVL.

This rearrangement joins TRBV10-2 to TRBJ2-7; 9 nucleotides line up with TRBD1. V lost 3 bases and J lost 0; bases outside the gene matches: 6. Germline V gene lookup returns CDR1 WSHSY and CDR2 SAAADI. This CDR3 has 16 amino acids. In DNA, the CDR3 is TGCGCCAGCAGTGACCTCGAGACAGGGGGCTCCTACGAGCAGTACTTC. Its translation: CASSDLETGGSYEQYF.

The chain uses TRBV7-2 and TRBJ2-3; D remains unclear. This CDR3 contains 16 residues. Germline CDR1 and CDR2: SGHTA and FQGNSA. Trimming shortened V by 1 base and J by 0 bases, and 11 bases separated the two germline ends. CDR3 amino acids: CASSLGWVSSTDTQYF. CDR3 nucleotides: TGTGCCAGCAGCTTAGGGTGGGTTTCTAGCACAGATACGCAGTATTTT. The whole variable domain, remainder taken from reference TRBV7-2 and TRBJ2-3, is GAGVSQSPSNKVTEKGKDVELRCDPISGHTALYWYRQSLGQGLEFLIYFQGNSAPDKSGLPSDRFSAERTGGSVSTLTIQRTQQEDSAVYLCASSLGWVSSTDTQYFGPGTRLTVL.

The rearrangement joins TRBV7-9 to TRBJ2-3; D may be TRBD2 (6 bases). The CDR3 runs 17 residues. V lost 1 base, J lost 4 bases, and 18 bases lay in between. The germline V gene encodes CDR1 SEHNR and CDR2 FQNEAQ (reference sequence). The CDR3 nucleotides read TGTGCCAGCAGCTTAGGGTTGGCACCGGAGGGTGCAGATACGCAGTATTTT. Protein product: CASSLGLAPEGADTQYF.

This chain joins TRBV7-2 and TRBJ1-2; D unresolved. The V end lost 3 bases, the J end lost 8 bases, and 10 bases lay between the germline ends. CDR1 SGHTA and CDR2 FQGNSA come from the germline V gene. The CDR3 runs 12 residues. CDR3: CASSLAVGGYTF. The CDR3 region has the DNA TGTGCCAGCAGCTTGGCTGTAGGCGGCTACACCTTC.

The chain carries TRBV5-1 and TRBJ2-7; 7 bases map to TRBD1. Trimming cost V 2 bases and J 2 bases; bases outside gene matches: 13. In germline, CDR1 is SGHRS, CDR2 YFSETQ. CDR3 length equals 17 residues. For the CDR3, the DNA is TGCGCCAGCAGCTTCCCTACCTCCGGGACAGAAACCTACGAGCAGTACTTC. As protein: CASSFPTSGTETYEQYF.

This chain uses TRBV12-3 or TRBV12-4 with TRBJ1-2; a weak D match, TRBD1 (5 bases). The CDR3 length is 15 residues. V gave up 5 bases and J gave up 3 bases, with 16 bases separating them. In DNA, the CDR3 is TGTGCCAGCAGTCCCGGGACCTCGAATCACTATGGCTACACCTTC. This codes for CASSPGTSNHYGYTF.

The V and J genes are TRBV18 and TRBJ1-2; 9 bases match TRBD1. Germline CDR1 and CDR2: KGHSH and LQKENI. V was clipped by 6 bases and J by 8 bases; unmatched bases: 10. This CDR3 has 14 amino acids. The CDR3 spells CASSFKDRGEGYTF. DNA of the CDR3: TGTGCCAGCTCCTTCAAGGACAGGGGAGAGGGCTACACCTTC.

This clonotype was detected a few times. The junction differs from germline at one of its ends, possibly a read error. The chain recombines TRBV15 with TRBJ2-3, with TRBD2 identical over 8 bases. The CDR3 totals 16 residues. The germline V gene has CDR1 LNHNV and CDR2 YYDKDF (reference sequence). CDR3 in DNA: TGTGCCACCAGCGGAGATAGCGGGGCGGGCACAGATACGCAGTATTTT. Its translation is CATSGDSGAGTDTQYF.

The V and J genes are TRBV7-2 and TRBJ2-5; the match to TRBD2 covers 8 bases. The tail of the sequence fits TRBJ2-7 better, so the J call may be wrong. The CDR3 length is 15 residues. Germline V gene sequence: CDR1 SGHTA, CDR2 FQGNSA. CDR3 protein: CASSFGTSWGYEQYF. The CDR3 DNA reads TGTGCCAGCAGCTTTGGGACTAGTTGGGGTTACGAGCAGTACTTC.

The gene calls are TRBV20-1 and TRBJ2-5; TRBD1 matches at 7 bases. Trimming at V came to 4 bases and at J to 4 bases, leaving 15 bases not matched to a gene. The CDR3 spans 16 residues. CDR1 is DFQATT and CDR2 is SNEGSKA in the germline V gene (reference sequence). CDR3 coding DNA: TGCAGTGCTAAATTAGGGGGCCCCCCCATTGGAGAGACCCAGTACTTC. It specifies CSAKLGGPPIGETQYF.

The CDR3 sequence: CAIGGGQGGTEAFF. The CDR3, as DNA: TGTGCCATCGGGGGGGGACAGGGCGGCACTGAAGCTTTCTTT. The rearrangement links TRBV10-3 to TRBJ1-1; 9 bases line up with TRBD1. V lost 8 bases and J lost 4; bases outside the gene matches: 8. Germline CDR1 and CDR2: ENHRY and SYGVKD. The CDR3 is 14 amino acids.

Here the CDR3 DNA reads TGTGCCAGCAGTGGGGACACCAGGACCTACGAGCAGTACTTC. This translates into CASSGDTRTYEQYF. The chain joins TRBV28 to TRBJ2-7; tentative D call: TRBD1 (6 bases). The CDR3 runs 14 residues. V was shortened by 5 bases and J by 2 bases, with 13 bases between the two germline ends. Germline CDR1 MDHEN, CDR2 SYDVKM.

This clonotype was seen more than once but under ten times. The chain has TRBV4-2 and TRBJ2-7; D is possibly TRBD1 (6 bases). This CDR3 is built from 16 residues. Germline CDR1 reads LGHNA; CDR2 reads YNFKEQ. V gave up 0 bases and J gave up 0 bases, with 12 bases separating them. The CDR3 here is CASSQEAQGTSYEQYF. The CDR3 region has the DNA TGTGCCAGCAGCCAAGAGGCACAGGGTACCTCCTACGAGCAGTACTTC.

This clonotype was seen more than once but under ten times. The V call is TRBV4-3, the J call TRBJ2-7; 7 bases align to TRBD1. The CDR3 is made up of 14 amino acids. Losses at the gene ends were 11 bases for V and 2 bases for J; bases not matched to a gene: 12. The germline gives CDR1 LGHNA, CDR2 YSLEER. The CDR3 DNA follows: TGCGCCGCCAACAGGGGCCCTATACCCTACGAGCAGTACTTC. This gives the protein CAANRGPIPYEQYF.

Only a few counts were recorded for this clonotype. The chain is built from TRBV28 and TRBJ2-7; a weak D match, TRBD2 (7 bases). The germline V and J ends were trimmed by 4 bases and 2 bases, with 15 bases remaining between them. CDR3 length: 15 amino acids. Germline V gene sequence: CDR1 MDHEN, CDR2 SYDVKM. The CDR3 bases are TGTGCCAGCAGTTCGCGCGGGGGCAATACCTACGAGCAGTACTTC. Protein sequence: CASSSRGGNTYEQYF.

This clonotype was observed a few times. This chain connects TRBV18 to TRBJ2-1; 7 bases line up with TRBD1. V shed 2 bases and J 6 bases; nucleotides not matched to a gene: 4. This CDR3 has 14 residues. From germline, CDR1 is KGHSH and CDR2 LQKENI. The CDR3 sequence is CASSPEGQFNEQFF. The CDR3 DNA reads as TGTGCCAGCTCACCAGAGGGACAGTTCAATGAGCAGTTCTTC.

CDR3 sequence (DNA): TGTGCCAGCAGAAAGGCCGGGACAGGGAGCACAGATACGCAGTATTTT. Amino acid sequence: CASRKAGTGSTDTQYF. The rearrangement uses TRBV6-2 or TRBV6-3 and TRBJ2-3, with TRBD1 matching 9 bases. CDR1 is MNHEY, CDR2 SVGEGT, per germline. This CDR3 has 16 residues. The ends lost 6 bases at V and 0 bases at J; junction bases unmatched: 7.

The V and J genes are TRBV11-2 and TRBJ2-6; TRBD1 might be the D (5 bases). Germline values: CDR1 SGHAT, CDR2 FQNNGV. CDR3 length: 18 residues. Trimming removed 4 bases from V and 1 base from J, with 17 bases in between. CDR3 sequence (DNA): TGTGCCAGCAGCTCGTGGACATCGGGTATATCTGGGGCCAACGTCCTGACTTTC. Encoded protein: CASSSWTSGISGANVLTF.

The table lists this clonotype with a few counts. The chain links TRBV25-1 to TRBJ2-7; weak D call: TRBD2 (5 bases). V lost 1 base, J lost 5 bases, and 9 bases lay in between. The CDR3 runs 13 residues. CDR1 is MGHDK, CDR2 SYGVNS, per germline. CDR3 sequence reads: CASSELAADEQYF. CDR3 nucleotides: TGTGCCAGCAGTGAATTGGCAGCGGACGAGCAGTACTTC.

J is TRBJ2-1 and V is TRBV6-6; unclear D gene. V lost 5 bases and J lost 8, with 7 bases in between. This CDR3 comprises 11 residues. Germline CDR1 MNHNY, CDR2 SVGAGI (reference sequence). CDR3 sequence: CASSHIDEQFF. Written as DNA, the CDR3 is TGTGCCAGCAGTCACATTGATGAGCAGTTCTTC.

V usage is TRBV15 and J usage is TRBJ2-7, with TRBD1 matching over 7 bases. TRBJ2-5 explains the end of the DNA better; the J call may be wrong. The CDR3 is 14 amino acids. Germline V gives CDR1 LNHNV, CDR2 YYDKDF (reference sequence). CDR3 sequence reads: CATSATGLGETQYF. CDR3 in DNA: TGTGCCACCAGTGCGACAGGGTTAGGAGAGACCCAGTACTTC.

In this sample, this clonotype turned up a few times. The V and J genes are TRBV25-1 and TRBJ1-2; 9 positions match TRBD1. The CDR3 loop spans 14 amino acids. V was pared by 6 bases and J by 4 bases, with 6 bases of the junction left unmatched. Germline V CDR1 and CDR2: MGHDK, SYGVNS. CDR3 sequence: CASRGQGVGYGYTF. CDR3 nucleotide sequence: TGTGCCAGCAGGGGACAGGGTGTGGGCTATGGCTACACCTTC.

CDR3 in amino acids: CASSVVGGDLHF. The CDR3 bases are TGTGCCAGCAGCGTCGTGGGAGGTGATCTCCACTTT. V is TRBV28 and J is TRBJ1-6, with D uncertain. Trimming stripped 6 bases from V and 16 bases from J, with 16 bases between. Germline values: CDR1 MDHEN, CDR2 SYDVKM. This CDR3 region has 12 residues.